The clone carrying this T cell receptor (beta chain) was counted ten times or more. Its specificity is unknown. Unsorted libraries came from 2 million PBMCs stored at -80 °C. This specimen belongs to a study of neurological immune-mediated disorders. Whole-study results and caveats: No clinical or MRI feature was associated with the multiple sclerosis repertoire cluster. The repertoires of 18 of 34 multiple sclerosis patients fell into one related-CDR3 cluster (a possible signature) under phylogenetic grouping.

5'RACE employing 10-nucleotide random UMIs yielded the cDNA. TCRdb analysed the 5' RACE reads with MiXCR anew, one entry per CDR3 protein. Altogether roughly 74,000 distinct CDR3 sequences are present, 5.2% being singletons, with the ten largest covering 6.5% to 9%. The length of the CDR3 is 13 residues. Trimming pared 3 bases from V and 5 bases from J, leaving 11 bases between. Looked up from germline, CDR1 is DFQATT and CDR2 is SNEGSKA (reference sequence). This chain connects TRBV20-1 to TRBJ2-1; D perhaps matches TRBD1 (5 bases). The TCR originated in a man aged 18 to 35 with multiple sclerosis. Sequenced: PBMCs. The chain's CDR3 is CSARSDSHNEQFF. CDR3 in DNA: TGCAGTGCTAGGTCTGACAGTCACAATGAGCAGTTCTTC.